These 11 T cell receptor beta chains originate from one sample sequenced in a study of blood T cell repertoires in COVID-19. Only in-frame clones appear in the TCRdb table, and some are missing; sequencing was by immunoSEQ multiplex PCR. The top ten clones hold roughly 14% of a sample with 200,000 to 250,000 clones, 88% of them seen once. Sequencing input: PBMCs or T cells enriched from blood (not recorded which). The receptors here all came from a woman aged 50 to 65 with acute COVID-19.

This clone has a single count. The chain joins TRBV7-3 to TRBJ2-1; TRBD2 matches 7 bases. The CDR3 consists of 14 residues. J lost 8 bases, V lost 5 bases, and 9 bases had no gene match. Germline lookup yields CDR1 SGHTA and CDR2 FQGTGA. CDR3 nucleotide sequence: TGTGCCAGCAGCGCAACTAGCGCTTTCCATGAGCAGTTCTTC. This encodes CASSATSAFHEQFF. Supplemented by reference TRBV7-3 and TRBJ2-1, the full variable domain reads GAGVSQTPSNKVTEKGKYVELRCDPISGHTALYWYRQSLGQGPEFLIYFQGTGAADDSGLPNDRFFAVRPEGSVSTLKIQRTERGDSAVYLCASSATSAFHEQFFGPGTRLTVL.

Note on this clone: One end of the junction fails to match germline, which may point to a read error. The chain combines TRBV12-3 or TRBV12-4 with TRBJ2-1; D is perhaps TRBD1 (6 bases). The CDR3 length is 13 residues. DNA for the CDR3: TGTGCCTGCAGGGGCCAAACCGACAATGAGCAGTTCTTC. This translates into CACRGQTDNEQFF.

The chain has TRBV19 and TRBJ1-2, with 10 nucleotides matching TRBD1. The CDR3 is 15 amino acids. Germline CDR1 is LNHDA and CDR2 is SQIVND (reference sequence). The trim removed 3 bases at V and 4 bases at J, leaving 5 bases unmatched. The CDR3 here is CASSIGQGGLYGYTF. The CDR3 coding sequence is TGTGCCAGTAGTATCGGACAGGGGGGACTCTATGGCTACACCTTC.

The V gene is TRBV18, the J gene TRBJ2-1, with D tentatively TRBD1 (5 bases). The CDR3 extends over 15 amino acids. CDR1 is KGHSH, CDR2 LQKENI, per germline. Trimming left V 4 bases short and J 0 bases short, with 10 bases between. The CDR3 here is CASSRDSSSYNEQFF. CDR3 nucleotides: TGTGCCAGCTCACGTGACAGTAGCTCCTACAATGAGCAGTTCTTC.

The chain recombines TRBV3-1 (or the pseudogene TRBV3-2) with TRBJ2-2, with D tentatively TRBD2 (6 bases). V lost 1 base, J lost 6 bases, and 6 bases lay in between. The CDR3 has 13 amino acids. CDR1 is LGHDT and CDR2 is YNNKEL in the germline V gene (reference sequence). CDR3: CASSQGGAGELFF. The CDR3 DNA reads as TGTGCCAGCAGCCAAGGCGGGGCCGGGGAGCTGTTTTTT.

The CDR3 reads CASSYSKRANTGELFF. The CDR3, as DNA: TGTGCCAGCAGTTACTCGAAGCGGGCGAACACCGGGGAGCTGTTTTTT. This rearrangement joins TRBV6-6 to TRBJ2-2; weak D call: TRBD2 (6 bases). The V end lost 0 bases, the J end lost 0 bases, and 8 bases lay between the germline ends. This CDR3 comprises 16 residues. The V gene's germline CDR1 is MNHNY and CDR2 SVGAGI (reference sequence).

V is TRBV19 and J is TRBJ2-7, with D possibly TRBD1 on 6 matching bases. The CDR3 totals 14 residues. Germline V gene data show CDR1 as LNHDA and CDR2 as SQIVND (reference sequence). V was clipped by 4 bases and J by 3 bases, with 13 bases between them. Written as DNA, the CDR3 is TGTGCCAGTAGTACTCCGGGACACCACTACGAGCAGTACTTC. Translation: CASSTPGHHYEQYF.

V and J are TRBV2 and TRBJ1-1; weak D call: TRBD1 (6 bases). Germline lookup yields CDR1 SNHLY and CDR2 FYNNEI. The CDR3 runs to 13 residues. V was cut by 8 bases and J by 4 bases, with 14 bases left in between. CDR3: CASAGALVTEAFF. The CDR3 DNA reads TGTGCCAGCGCAGGGGCTTTGGTCACTGAAGCTTTCTTT. The complete variable domain, with remaining parts taken from reference TRBV2 and TRBJ1-1, reads EPEVTQTPSHQVTQMGQEVILRCVPISNHLYFYWYRQILGQKVEFLVSFYNNEISEKSEIFDDQFSVERPDGSNFTLKIRSTKLEDSAMYFCASAGALVTEAFFGQGTRLTVV.

This chain links TRBV2 with TRBJ1-6; TRBD1 matches 7 bases. Germline V gives CDR1 SNHLY, CDR2 FYNNEI. V shed 7 bases and J 10 bases; nucleotides not matched to a gene: 7. The CDR3 loop spans 13 amino acids. This chain's CDR3 is CASTGHRGSPLHF. Written as DNA, the CDR3 is TGTGCCAGCACCGGGCACAGGGGCTCACCCCTCCACTTT.

V is TRBV30 and J is TRBJ2-5; TRBD2 matches 7 bases. J was trimmed by 2 bases and V by 0 bases; bases with no gene match: 6. The CDR3 has 15 amino acids. Germline V gene data show CDR1 as GTSNPN and CDR2 as SVGIG (reference sequence). CDR3 in DNA: TGTGCCTGGAGTGTCGGGCTAGCGGTACAAGAGACCCAGTACTTC. Translation gives CAWSVGLAVQETQYF.

The gene calls are TRBV11-2 and TRBJ2-5, with 12 nucleotides matching TRBD2. Per the germline V gene, CDR1 is SGHAT and CDR2 is FQNNGV. The CDR3 has 16 amino acids. V shed 4 bases, J shed 5 bases, and the junction held 8 bases outside the gene matches. The CDR3 DNA reads as TGTGCCAGCAGCTCAGGACTAGCGGGAATAACGGAGACCCAGTACTTC. It encodes CASSSGLAGITETQYF.